A selection of T cell receptor beta chains follows, all from one sample in a study of blood T cells in healthy people across ages. TCRdb recomputed calls from the 5' RACE reads with MiXCR, one row per CDR3 protein. Among about 570,000 distinct CDR3 sequences listed, 27% were seen once. Sequenced material: blood. The receptors come from a woman in her 70s in good health. CDR3s include the opening cysteine and the closing phenylalanine or tryptophan. D genes are given only for firm matches. Size values are once, few and many counts, or a class for expanded clones, and some rows have none.

>TRBV29-1|TRBJ2-5|-|-
TGCAGCGTGGGGGAACGTGCCCAGTACTTC
CSVGERAQYF
>TRBV27|TRBJ2-1|many|-
TGTGCCAGCAGTTGGGCCGGTAACAATGAGCAGTTCTTC
CASSWAGNNEQFF
>TRBV7-2|TRBJ1-4|once|-
TGTGCCAGCAGCCCAATGGGGAGGGTGCGAGAAAAACTGTTTTTT
CASSPMGRVREKLFF
>TRBV3-1|TRBJ2-5|-|-
TGTGCCAGCGGACGAGGAGCCGAAGAGATCCAGTACTTC
CASGRGAEEIQYF
>TRBV7-3|TRBJ2-3|-|TRBD2
TGTGCCAGCAGCTCTAGCGGTAGTCGCACAGATACGCGGTATTTT
CASSSSGSRTDTRYF
>TRBV20-1|TRBJ2-4|many|TRBD2
TGCAGTGCAGAACTCCCTAGCGGGGGGAACATTCAGTACTTC
CSAELPSGGNIQYF
>TRBV5-1|TRBJ1-2|-|TRBD1
TGCGCCAGCAGCGAGGGACAGCCTAACTATGGCTACACCTTC
CASSEGQPNYGYTF
>TRBV20-1|TRBJ2-1|-|TRBD1
TGCAGTGTAGCTAGACAGGGCCTGTACAATGAGCAGTTCTTC
CSVARQGLYNEQFF
>TRBV15|TRBJ1-2|few|-
TGTGCCACCGGCCGGGAGCAGCGATATGGCTACACCTTC
CATGREQRYGYTF
>TRBV12-3/TRBV12-4|TRBJ1-1|-|-
TGTGCCAGCAGTTTAGGGGCAGGGCCTTACACTGAAGCTTTCTTT
CASSLGAGPYTEAFF
>TRBV7-8|TRBJ2-3|-|-
TGTGCCAGCAACCTACGGGGGACCTCCGGGGGAGATACGCAGTATTTT
CASNLRGTSGGDTQYF
>TRBV7-3|TRBJ1-6|-|-
TGTGCCAGCAGCCTCACAGCTCTGGTCGCGTCACCCCTCCACTTT
CASSLTALVASPLHF
>TRBV15|TRBJ1-2|few|-
TGTGCCACCAGCAGAGGGGGGGGCGCGAACTATGGCTACACCTTC
CATSRGGGANYGYTF
>TRBV18|TRBJ2-7|few|TRBD1
TGTGCCAGCTCACCAAGTGGACAGGGTTACTACGAGCAGTACTTC
CASSPSGQGYYEQYF
>TRBV27|TRBJ2-1|-|-
TGTGCCAGCAGTTCCTACAGGTTGAATGAGCAGTTCTTC
CASSSYRLNEQFF
>TRBV5-1|TRBJ1-4|few|TRBD1
TGCGCCAGCAGCTTGATGGGACAGTCAAATGAAAAACTGTTTTTT
CASSLMGQSNEKLFF
>TRBV5-1|TRBJ2-4|-|TRBD1
TGCGCCAGCGGACCCGGGACAGAAAACATTCAGTACTTC
CASGPGTENIQYF
>TRBV7-9|TRBJ2-1|-|TRBD2
TGTGCCAGCAGTCCCCGGCTAGCGGGAAGGGGGGAGCAGTTCTTC
CASSPRLAGRGEQFF
>TRBV4-3|TRBJ1-2|few|-
TGCGCCAGCAGCCAAGAACCCCAGCGCCATGGAGCAGGCTACACCTTC
CASSQEPQRHGAGYTF
>TRBV5-6|TRBJ2-4|many|TRBD2
TGTGCCAGCAGCCCTTCCCGAGCGGGGGTAAACATTCAGTACTTC
CASSPSRAGVNIQYF
>TRBV2|TRBJ1-2|few|-
TGTGCCACCGACTTTACGGGAGGTGGCTACACCTTC
CATDFTGGGYTF
>TRBV6-5|TRBJ1-2|-|-
TGTGCCAGCACCCACGGCGAGGGAGACTATGGCTACACCTTC
CASTHGEGDYGYTF
>TRBV7-8|TRBJ2-7|few|TRBD1
TGTGCCAGCAGCTCCTCAACTCCGGGACAGGGGTCCTACGAGCAGTACTTC
CASSSSTPGQGSYEQYF
>TRBV9|TRBJ2-7|few|TRBD1
TGTGCCAGCAGCTCCAGGGGGCTCCCCTCCTACGAGCAGTACTTC
CASSSRGLPSYEQYF
>TRBV5-1|TRBJ1-1|few|-
TGTGCCAGCAGCTTAGAGTCGGGAGGGACTGAAGCTTTCTTT
CASSLESGGTEAFF
>TRBV6-2/TRBV6-3|TRBJ2-7|-|-
TGTGCCAGCGCTAGCAATTCCTACGAGCAGTACTTC
CASASNSYEQYF
>TRBV7-3|TRBJ2-1|-|-
TGTGCCAGCAGCTTAAGCAGGTACAATGAGCAGTTCTTC
CASSLSRYNEQFF
>TRBV12-5|TRBJ2-5|few|TRBD1
TGTGCTAGTGGTTATGGACAGGAGGAGACCCAGTACTTC
CASGYGQEETQYF
>TRBV2|TRBJ2-5|-|-
TGTGCCAGCAGTGCTTTCCTAGGCGGAGAGACCCAGTACTTC
CASSAFLGGETQYF
>TRBV7-3|TRBJ1-2|-|-
TGTGCCAGCAGCCCCGGGTGGGGAGATGGCTACACCTTC
CASSPGWGDGYTF
>TRBV6-5|TRBJ1-2|-|-
TGTGCCAGCAGCCTGAACAGGGACGGCGGCTACACCTTC
CASSLNRDGGYTF
>TRBV9|TRBJ2-3|few|-
TGTGCCAGCAGCGTAGTTCCCGAGGATACGCAGTATTTT
CASSVVPEDTQYF
>TRBV7-2|TRBJ2-3|-|-
TGTGCCAGCAGCTTATCTGGGGGGAGGGATACGCAGTATTTT
CASSLSGGRDTQYF
>TRBV5-1|TRBJ2-2|-|-
TGCGCCAGCAGCTTTCAGTTGGGGGGCCCCGGGGAGCTGTTTTTT
CASSFQLGGPGELFF
>TRBV29-1|TRBJ1-2|-|TRBD1
TGCAGCGCGACAGGGGGCTATGGCTACACCTTC
CSATGGYGYTF
>TRBV7-2|TRBJ2-3|-|TRBD2
TGTGCCAGCAGCCCGACTAGCGGGGGGTACACAGATACGCAGTATTTT
CASSPTSGGYTDTQYF
>TRBV4-1|TRBJ2-7|few|-
TGCGCCAGCAGCCAAGAAATCTCCGTCCGAACCTACGAGCAGTACTTC
CASSQEISVRTYEQYF
>TRBV24-1|TRBJ1-5|few|-
TGTGCCACCAGTGATTTCCCCCTTGCAAGGAGGGGAAATCAGCCCCAGCATTTT
CATSDFPLARRGNQPQHF
>TRBV12-5|TRBJ2-7|few|-
TGTGCTAGTGGTTCCAGGGGCCACGAGCAGTACTTC
CASGSRGHEQYF
>TRBV9|TRBJ2-5|few|-
TGTGCCAGCAGCGTAGGGGCGGGGGCTACTCAAGAGACCCAGTACTTC
CASSVGAGATQETQYF
>TRBV2|TRBJ2-3|many|-
TGTGCCAGCACGGGGGGCACAGATACGCAGTATTTT
CASTGGTDTQYF
>TRBV7-2|TRBJ2-7|-|TRBD2
TGTGCCAGCAGCCCTCGACTAGCGGGGGGTTTCGAGCAGTACTTC
CASSPRLAGGFEQYF
>TRBV3-1|TRBJ2-3|-|-
TGTGCCAGCAGCCAAGATAGCAGTAGATATACGCAGTATTTT
CASSQDSSRYTQYF
>TRBV5-1|TRBJ1-2|-|-
TGCGCCAGCAGCTCAAACAGCGGGGCAGATAACTATGGCTACACCTTC
CASSSNSGADNYGYTF
>TRBV7-9|TRBJ2-5|few|-
TGTGCCAGCCAACCCCGCGGCGGCGGGGAGACCCAGTACTTC
CASQPRGGGETQYF
>TRBV12-3/TRBV12-4|TRBJ1-5|-|-
TGTGCCAGCAGTTTCCCCGGACAAGGCAATCAGCCCCAGCATTTT
CASSFPGQGNQPQHF
>TRBV4-3|TRBJ2-1|few|TRBD1
TGCGCCAGCAGCCAAGAACCAAAGGACAGGGGGAATGAGCAGTTCTTC
CASSQEPKDRGNEQFF
>TRBV6-2/TRBV6-3|TRBJ2-7|once|TRBD1
TGTGCCAGCAGCTACCTCCCGACAGGGGCCGAATTCAGGCAGTACTTC
CASSYLPTGAEFRQYF
>TRBV12-3/TRBV12-4|TRBJ2-1|-|TRBD2
TGTGCCAGCAGGCAGCAGTCGGGGAGGGGTGAGCAGTTCTTC
CASRQQSGRGEQFF
>TRBV29-1|TRBJ2-7|few|TRBD2
TGCAGCGCCCTGGGACTAGCGGGGGGCCGGAACTACTACGAGCAGTACTTC
CSALGLAGGRNYYEQYF
>TRBV7-2|TRBJ2-1|few|TRBD2
TGTGCCAGCAGCCCCTCGACTAGCGGGGGGGAGCAGTTCTTC
CASSPSTSGGEQFF
>TRBV20-1|TRBJ1-4|-|-
TGCAGTGCAACCCGGGACTCAACTAATGAAAAACTGTTTTTT
CSATRDSTNEKLFF